This TCR beta chain derives from a study of shared clonotypes between healthy human individuals. Study in general: CD8 memory received one plate per donor, CD8 naive two, CD4 memory three and CD4 naive three.

Terminally differentiated effector memory CD45RA+ cells were left out of the naive CD8 fraction, which was CD45RO-negative and positively selected for CCR7. V was clipped by 2 bases and J by 3 bases; unmatched bases: 4. Germline V gene data show CDR1 as SGHAT and CDR2 as FQNNGV. The CDR3 has 15 residues. Overall study results and limits: Blood was the only sampled material, and tissue repertoires likely differ.

Method: immunoSEQ multiplex PCR; TCRdb's copy keeps in-frame clones and lacks some. The profile shows fewer than 1 million clones, roughly 96% of them singletons. Comment on this clone: What it binds is not known.

The receptor comes from a man aged 25-45 years in good health. Sequencing was performed on naive CD8+ T cells sorted from blood. The V gene is TRBV11-2, the J gene TRBJ1-1, with 9 bases identical to TRBD1. Written as DNA, the CDR3 is TGTGCCAGCAGCTTAACAGGGGGCGTATACACTGAAGCTTTCTTT. Translated, it gives CASSLTGGVYTEAFF.